A single sample is the source of the 22 T cell receptor beta chains below, sequenced in a study of Graves' ophthalmopathy and Graves' hyperthyroidism. RNA transcripts yielded amplified TCR beta CDR3 regions. HTBI-primed first-round RT-PCR preceded second-round multiplex PCR. MiXCR was run by TCRdb on the multiplex PCR reads, yielding one entry per CDR3 protein. This table has about half a million distinct CDR3 sequences, 13% to 15% appearing once. What was sequenced was blood. The receptors shown here come from a woman aged 25-40 years with Graves' ophthalmopathy.

This clonotype was observed many times. The chain combines TRBV20-1 with TRBJ1-5; 8 nucleotides agree with TRBD1. The CDR3 contains 14 residues. Germline V gene data show CDR1 as DFQATT and CDR2 as SNEGSKA (reference sequence). Trimming removed 3 bases from V and 7 bases from J; junction bases left unmatched: 8. CDR3 DNA sequence: TGCAGTGCTAGGTCAGGGGGCACGGAGCAGCCCCAGCATTTT. It specifies CSARSGGTEQPQHF.

This clonotype has ten or more counts. The V and J genes are TRBV11-2 and TRBJ1-1; TRBD1 might be the D (5 bases). Germline CDR1 is SGHAT and CDR2 is FQNNGV. The CDR3 has 16 residues. Trimming pared 10 bases from V and 6 bases from J, leaving 27 bases between. CDR3 sequence: CATKAAEGLGDSEAFF. The CDR3 nucleotides read TGTGCCACCAAGGCCGCGGAGGGATTGGGGGACTCTGAAGCTTTCTTT.

This clonotype has a count of ten or more. The chain is built from TRBV10-3 and TRBJ1-2; 9 bases are shared with TRBD1. This CDR3 is built from 16 residues. Germline V gives CDR1 ENHRY, CDR2 SYGVKD. V lost 5 bases, J lost 3 bases, and 10 bases stayed unmatched. DNA for the CDR3: TGTGCCATCAGTAGGGACAGGGACACCACCGACTATGGCTACACCTTC. It specifies CAISRDRDTTDYGYTF.

This clonotype was counted many times. A junction end diverges from the germline sequence, so it may reflect a read error. The rearrangement uses TRBV12-3 or TRBV12-4 and TRBJ1-3, with TRBD1 matching 8 bases. The CDR3 has 14 residues. The CDR3 DNA reads TGTGCCAGCAGTCCGGACAGGGCCGGAAACACCATGTATTTT. This codes for CASSPDRAGNTMYF.

This clonotype was seen ten or more times. The chain employs TRBV4-1 and TRBJ1-5, with D hard to call. The CDR3 is made up of 15 amino acids. Germline V CDR1 and CDR2: MGHRA, YSYEKL. V gave up 1 base and J gave up 3 bases, with 10 bases separating them. As DNA, the CDR3 is TGCGCCAGCAGCCAAGGATACGGAAACAATCAGCCCCAGCATTTT. Translation: CASSQGYGNNQPQHF.

This clonotype appeared many times. This chain connects TRBV12-3 or TRBV12-4 to TRBJ1-3, with D unresolved. The V and J ends lost 3 bases and 0 bases respectively, with 9 bases between them. The CDR3 totals 15 residues. For the CDR3, the DNA is TGTGCCAGCAGTTTCGGCCGTTTCTCTGGAAACACCATATATTTT. Translating it yields CASSFGRFSGNTIYF.

This clonotype was seen ten or more times. V gene TRBV28 combines with J gene TRBJ1-6; D remains ambiguous. The CDR3 has 14 amino acids. CDR1 MDHEN and CDR2 SYDVKM come from the germline V gene. The V end was cut by 3 bases, the J end by 7 bases, with 10 bases between. CDR3 DNA sequence: TGTGCCAGCAGTTTTCCCTTAGAAAATTCACCCCTCCACTTT. It encodes CASSFPLENSPLHF.

This clonotype was picked up many times. The rearrangement uses TRBV6-1 and TRBJ2-4; D possibly corresponds to TRBD2 (5 bases). Germline V gives CDR1 MNHNS, CDR2 SASEGT. This CDR3 has 16 amino acids. Trimming stripped 1 base from V and 0 bases from J, with 10 bases between. The CDR3 sequence: CASSEEDGGAKNIQYF. The CDR3 nucleotides are TGTGCCAGCAGTGAAGAAGATGGAGGAGCCAAAAACATTCAGTACTTC.

The sample holds many counts of this clonotype. V is TRBV9 and J is TRBJ2-7; D might be TRBD1 (6 bases). This CDR3 has 14 residues. Germline lookup yields CDR1 SGDLS and CDR2 YYNGEE. The V end lost 2 bases, the J end lost 3 bases, and 12 bases lay between the germline ends. CDR3 coding DNA: TGTGCCAGCAGCGTGGGGGCCGAGCTCTACGAGCAGTACTTC. This encodes CASSVGAELYEQYF.

This clonotype was recorded many times. The rearrangement joins TRBV30 to TRBJ1-1, with D maybe TRBD1 (6 bases). V was shortened by 5 bases and J by 11 bases, with 15 bases between the two germline ends. CDR1 is GTSNPN, CDR2 SVGIG, per germline (reference sequence). This CDR3 region has 11 residues. CDR3 nucleotide sequence: TGTGCCTGGGACAGGCTTGGAGAGGCTTTCTTT. This translates into CAWDRLGEAFF.

Worth noting for this clonotype: Just one base apart from a much larger clone, this may be a read error. The chain employs TRBV27 and TRBJ2-5, with D perhaps being TRBD1 or TRBD2 (6 bases each). Per germline, CDR1 MNHEY and CDR2 SMNVEV (reference sequence). This CDR3 is 13 amino acids long. CDR3 sequence (DNA): TGTGACTCGGAGGGGGTTGGCCAAGAGACCCAGTACTTC. This codes for CDSEGVGQETQYF.

With regard to this clonotype: A much larger clone sits a single nucleotide away, making a read error possible. This chain uses TRBV24-1 with TRBJ2-5; D not certain. The length of the CDR3 is 13 residues. Germline-derived CDR1 and CDR2 are KGHDR and SFDVKD. CDR3 amino acids: CATIDYGRETQYF. CDR3 DNA sequence: TGTGCCACCATTGATTATGGGCGGGAGACCCAGTACTTC.

Concerning this clonotype: This may arise from a read error, as a much more abundant clone is one base away. The V call is TRBV6-5, the J call TRBJ1-5; 8 positions match TRBD1. The CDR3 loop spans 13 amino acids. V lost 8 bases, J lost 7 bases, and 7 bases stayed unmatched. Germline V gene data show CDR1 as MNHEY and CDR2 as SVGAGI. CDR3: CASCLQGVQPQHF. The CDR3 coding sequence is TGTGCCAGCTGTTTACAGGGGGTCCAGCCCCAGCATTTT.

The rearrangement links TRBV7-9 to TRBJ2-5; maybe TRBD2 (5 bases). The germline V gene has CDR1 SEHNR and CDR2 FQNEAQ (reference sequence). The ends were cut back, 5 bases at V and 2 bases at J, with 15 bases in the middle. This CDR3 has 15 residues. CDR3 loop: CASSPSAGPQETQYF. The CDR3 DNA reads TGTGCCAGCAGCCCGTCCGCGGGCCCTCAAGAGACCCAGTACTTC.

This clonotype was recorded at least ten times. The chain joins TRBV28 to TRBJ2-7; D is unclear. The germline CDR1 and CDR2 sequences are MDHEN and SYDVKM. V dropped 1 base and J dropped 7 bases, with 14 bases sitting between them. This CDR3 has 14 residues. The CDR3 nucleotides read TGTGCCAGCAGTTTATTTGGGGAAACTAAGGAGCAGTACTTC. Amino acids: CASSLFGETKEQYF.

The chain combines TRBV27 with TRBJ1-1, with 9 nucleotides matching TRBD1. Looked up from germline, CDR1 is MNHEY and CDR2 is SMNVEV (reference sequence). CDR3 length: 15 amino acids. V lost 5 bases and J lost 5; bases outside the gene matches: 9. The CDR3 sequence: CASSGPGTGWTEAFF. The CDR3 DNA reads TGTGCCAGCAGTGGGCCCGGGACAGGGTGGACTGAAGCTTTCTTT.

This clonotype was observed at least ten times. V is TRBV6-2 or TRBV6-3 and J is TRBJ1-1, with D maybe TRBD1 (5 bases). The CDR3 spans 18 residues. The germline V gene encodes CDR1 MNHEY and CDR2 SVGEGT. Trimming took off 0 bases at V and 2 bases at J, with 19 bases between the two ends. CDR3 nucleotides: TGTGCCAGCAGTTACTCGTTTCTGAAGGGACGGGAAAACACTGAAGCTTTCTTT. It is translated as CASSYSFLKGRENTEAFF.

This clonotype was recorded many times. The chain employs TRBV5-1 and TRBJ1-6, with D possibly TRBD1 on 5 matching bases. Germline CDR1 SGHRS, CDR2 YFSETQ. The CDR3 has 18 amino acids. V gave up 0 bases and J gave up 0 bases, with 13 bases separating them. The CDR3, as DNA: TGCGCCAGCAGCTTGGCGGGGGGGAGAAGCTCCTATAATTCACCCCTCCACTTT. It is translated as CASSLAGGRSSYNSPLHF.

This clonotype was observed at least ten times. The gene calls are TRBV6-1 and TRBJ2-2, with 10 bases aligning to TRBD2. The CDR3 length is 14 residues. From germline, CDR1 is MNHNS and CDR2 SASEGT. The J segment lost 4 bases and the V segment lost 7 bases, leaving 3 bases of the junction unmatched. The chain's CDR3 is CASKASGSTGELFF. The CDR3 bases are TGTGCCAGCAAAGCTAGCGGGAGCACCGGGGAGCTGTTTTTT.

Many counts were recorded for this clonotype. The chain recombines TRBV28 with TRBJ1-5; D remains ambiguous. The V end lost 4 bases, the J end lost 6 bases, and 7 bases lay between the germline ends. Germline V CDR1 and CDR2: MDHEN, SYDVKM. The CDR3 totals 12 residues. The DNA of the CDR3 is TGTGCCAGCAGTTATATGGGTCAGCCCCAGCATTTT. This translates into CASSYMGQPQHF.

This chain links TRBV5-5 with TRBJ1-2, with D uncertain. The CDR3 totals 13 residues. CDR1 and CDR2 from the germline V gene are SGHKS and YYEKEE (reference sequence). Deletions cut 4 bases from V and 8 bases from J, with 15 bases between. CDR3 in DNA: TGTGCCAGCAGCCCTCGAGTGACCGGCGGCTACACCTTC. This sequence encodes CASSPRVTGGYTF. Together with reference TRBV5-5 and TRBJ1-2, the CDR3 gives the full variable domain: DAGVTQSPTHLIKTRGQQVTLRCSPISGHKSVSWYQQVLGQGPQFIFQYYEKEERGRGNFPDRFSARQFPNYSSELNVNALLLGDSALYLCASSPRVTGGYTFGSGTRLTVV.

The genes are TRBV5-1 and TRBJ1-1; D not certain. The V and J ends lost 3 bases and 4 bases respectively, with 13 bases between them. This CDR3 contains 14 residues. Germline V gene lookup returns CDR1 SGHRS and CDR2 YFSETQ. This CDR3 reads CASSSTLTGTEAFF. As DNA, the CDR3 is TGCGCCAGCAGCTCAACTCTTACGGGCACTGAAGCTTTCTTT.